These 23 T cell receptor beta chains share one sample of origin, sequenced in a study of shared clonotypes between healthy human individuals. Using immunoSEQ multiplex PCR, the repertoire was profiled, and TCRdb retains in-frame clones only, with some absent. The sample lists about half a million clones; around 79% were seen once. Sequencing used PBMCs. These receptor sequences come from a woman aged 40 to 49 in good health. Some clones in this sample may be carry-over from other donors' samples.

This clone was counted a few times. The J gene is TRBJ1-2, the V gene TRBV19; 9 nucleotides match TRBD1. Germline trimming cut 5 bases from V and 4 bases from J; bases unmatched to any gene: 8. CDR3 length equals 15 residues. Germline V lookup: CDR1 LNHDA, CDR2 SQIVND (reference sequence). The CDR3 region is CASSQTRDRVYGYTF. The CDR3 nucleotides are TGTGCCAGTAGTCAAACCCGGGACAGGGTCTATGGCTACACCTTC.

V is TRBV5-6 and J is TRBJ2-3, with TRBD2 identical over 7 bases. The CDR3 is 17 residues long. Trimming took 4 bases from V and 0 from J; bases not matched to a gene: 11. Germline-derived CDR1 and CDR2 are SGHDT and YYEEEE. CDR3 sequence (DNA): TGTGCCAGCAGCCCCCCCCTAGCGGTAGCTAGCACAGATACGCAGTATTTT. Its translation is CASSPPLAVASTDTQYF.

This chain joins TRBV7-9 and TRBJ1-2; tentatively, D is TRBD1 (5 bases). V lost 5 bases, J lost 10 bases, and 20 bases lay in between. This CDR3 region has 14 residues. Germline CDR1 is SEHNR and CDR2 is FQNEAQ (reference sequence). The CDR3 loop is CASSPPGRLSDYTF. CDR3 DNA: TGTGCCAGCAGCCCACCGGGACGCCTATCAGACTACACCTTC.

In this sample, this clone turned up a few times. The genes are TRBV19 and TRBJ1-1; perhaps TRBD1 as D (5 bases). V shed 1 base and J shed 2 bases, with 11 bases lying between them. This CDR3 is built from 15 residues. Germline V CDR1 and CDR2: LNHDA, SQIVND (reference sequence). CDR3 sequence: CASSIVRDSNTEAFF. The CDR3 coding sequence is TGTGCCAGTAGTATAGTCCGAGACAGTAACACTGAAGCTTTCTTT.

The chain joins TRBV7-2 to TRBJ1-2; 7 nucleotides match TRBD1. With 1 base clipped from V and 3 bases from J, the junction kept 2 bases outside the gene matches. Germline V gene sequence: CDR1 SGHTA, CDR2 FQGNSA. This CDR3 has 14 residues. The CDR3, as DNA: TGTGCCAGCAGCTTAGGGACAGGCTACTATGGCTACACCTTC. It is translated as CASSLGTGYYGYTF.

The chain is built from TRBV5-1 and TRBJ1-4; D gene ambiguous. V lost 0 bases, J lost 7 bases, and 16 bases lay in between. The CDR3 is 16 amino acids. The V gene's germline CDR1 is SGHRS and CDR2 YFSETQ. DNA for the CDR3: TGCGCCAGCAGCTTGGGGGCCACAATCAGGAGTGAAAAACTGTTTTTT. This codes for CASSLGATIRSEKLFF.

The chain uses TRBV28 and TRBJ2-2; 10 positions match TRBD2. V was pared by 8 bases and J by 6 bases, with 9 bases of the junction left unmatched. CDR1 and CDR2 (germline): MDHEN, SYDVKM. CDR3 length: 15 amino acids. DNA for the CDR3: TGTGCCAGCTCCGGACTAGCGGTGGTAGCCGGGGAGCTGTTTTTT. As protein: CASSGLAVVAGELFF.

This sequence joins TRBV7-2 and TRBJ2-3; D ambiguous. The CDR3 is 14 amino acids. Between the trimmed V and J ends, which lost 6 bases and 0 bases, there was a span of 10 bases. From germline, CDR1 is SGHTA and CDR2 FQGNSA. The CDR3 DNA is TGTGCCAGCAGGCGTGCGGCTAGCACAGATACGCAGTATTTT. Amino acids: CASRRAASTDTQYF.

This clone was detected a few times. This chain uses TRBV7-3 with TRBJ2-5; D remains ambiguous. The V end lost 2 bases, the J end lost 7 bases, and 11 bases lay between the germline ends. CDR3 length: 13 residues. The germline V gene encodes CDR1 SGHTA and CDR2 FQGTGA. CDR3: CASSLGSSGTQYF. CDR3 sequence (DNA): TGTGCCAGCAGCTTAGGTAGTTCCGGGACCCAGTACTTC.

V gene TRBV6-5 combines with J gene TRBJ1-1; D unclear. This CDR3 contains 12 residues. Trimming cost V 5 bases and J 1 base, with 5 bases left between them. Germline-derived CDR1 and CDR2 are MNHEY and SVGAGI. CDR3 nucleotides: TGTGCCAGCAGTCGAGCGAACACTGAAGCTTTCTTT. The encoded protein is CASSRANTEAFF.

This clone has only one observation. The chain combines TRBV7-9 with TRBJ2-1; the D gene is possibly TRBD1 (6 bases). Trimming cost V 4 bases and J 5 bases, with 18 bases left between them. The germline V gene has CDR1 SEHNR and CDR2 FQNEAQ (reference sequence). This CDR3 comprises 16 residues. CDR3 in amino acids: CASSSQLGQRHNEQFF. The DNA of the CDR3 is TGTGCCAGCAGCTCGCAACTCGGACAGCGCCACAATGAGCAGTTCTTC.

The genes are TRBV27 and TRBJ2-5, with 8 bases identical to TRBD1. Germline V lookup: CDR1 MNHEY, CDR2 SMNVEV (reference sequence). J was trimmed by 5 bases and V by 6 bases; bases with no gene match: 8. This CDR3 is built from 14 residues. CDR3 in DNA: TGTGCCAGCAGGGGCGACAGGGACAGGGAGACCCAGTACTTC. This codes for CASRGDRDRETQYF.

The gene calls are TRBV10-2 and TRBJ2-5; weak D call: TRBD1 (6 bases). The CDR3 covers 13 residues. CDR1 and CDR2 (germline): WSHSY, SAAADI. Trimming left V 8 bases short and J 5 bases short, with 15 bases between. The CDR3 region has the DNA TGCGCCAGCTCCAGGGGAGTTAGGGAGACCCAGTACTTC. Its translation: CASSRGVRETQYF.

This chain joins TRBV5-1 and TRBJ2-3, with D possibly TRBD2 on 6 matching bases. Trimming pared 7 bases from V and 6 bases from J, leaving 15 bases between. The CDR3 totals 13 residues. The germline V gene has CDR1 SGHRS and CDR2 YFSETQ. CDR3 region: CASRDSPTDTQYF. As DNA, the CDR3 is TGCGCCAGCCGGGACTCACCCACTGATACGCAGTATTTT.

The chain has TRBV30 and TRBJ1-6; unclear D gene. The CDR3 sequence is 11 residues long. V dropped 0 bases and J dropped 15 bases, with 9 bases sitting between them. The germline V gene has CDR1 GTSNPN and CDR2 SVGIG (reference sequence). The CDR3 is CAWSVPPVLHF. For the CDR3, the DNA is TGTGCCTGGAGTGTACCCCCGGTCCTCCACTTT. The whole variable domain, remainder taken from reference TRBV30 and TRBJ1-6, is SQTIHQWPATLVQPVGSPLSLECTVEGTSNPNLYWYRQAAGRGLQLLFYSVGIGQISSEVPQNLSASRPQDRQFILSSKKLLLSDSGFYLCAWSVPPVLHFGNGTRLTVT.

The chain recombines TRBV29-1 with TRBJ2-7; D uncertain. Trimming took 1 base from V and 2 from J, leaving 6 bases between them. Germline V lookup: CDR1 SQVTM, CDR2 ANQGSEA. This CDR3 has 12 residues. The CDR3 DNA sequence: TGCAGCGTTGAAGGAAGCGCCTACGAGCAGTACTTC. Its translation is CSVEGSAYEQYF.

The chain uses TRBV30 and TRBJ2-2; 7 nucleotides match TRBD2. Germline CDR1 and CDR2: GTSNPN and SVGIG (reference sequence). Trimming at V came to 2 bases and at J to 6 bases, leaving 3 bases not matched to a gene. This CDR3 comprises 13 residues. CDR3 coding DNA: TGTGCCTGGAGTCGAGGGAGGGCCGGGGAGCTGTTTTTT. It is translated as CAWSRGRAGELFF.

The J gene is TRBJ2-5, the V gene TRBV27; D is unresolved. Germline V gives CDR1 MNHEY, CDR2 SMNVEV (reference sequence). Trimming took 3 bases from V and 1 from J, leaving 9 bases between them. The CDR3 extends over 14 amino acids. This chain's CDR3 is CASSFTGSQETQYF. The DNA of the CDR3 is TGTGCCAGCAGTTTTACGGGTAGCCAAGAGACCCAGTACTTC.

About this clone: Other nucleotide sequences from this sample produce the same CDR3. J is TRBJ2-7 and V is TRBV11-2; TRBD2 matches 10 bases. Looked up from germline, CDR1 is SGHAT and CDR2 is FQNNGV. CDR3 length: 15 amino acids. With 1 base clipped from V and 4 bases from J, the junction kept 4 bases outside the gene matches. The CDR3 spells CASSLGTSGLYEQYF. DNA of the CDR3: TGTGCCAGCAGCTTAGGGACTAGCGGACTTTACGAGCAGTACTTC.

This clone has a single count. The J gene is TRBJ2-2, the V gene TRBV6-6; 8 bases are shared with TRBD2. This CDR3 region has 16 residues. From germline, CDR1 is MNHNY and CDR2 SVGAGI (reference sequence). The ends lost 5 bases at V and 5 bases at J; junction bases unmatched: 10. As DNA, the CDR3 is TGTGCCAGCAGTCCATCCGGACTAGCAGGTACCGGGGAGCTGTTTTTT. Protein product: CASSPSGLAGTGELFF.

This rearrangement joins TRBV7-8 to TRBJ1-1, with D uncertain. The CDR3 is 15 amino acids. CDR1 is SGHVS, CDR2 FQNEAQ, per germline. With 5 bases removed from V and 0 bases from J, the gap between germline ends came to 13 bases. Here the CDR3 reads CASSPAGRMNTEAFF. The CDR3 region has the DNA TGTGCCAGCAGCCCGGCCGGACGTATGAACACTGAAGCTTTCTTT.

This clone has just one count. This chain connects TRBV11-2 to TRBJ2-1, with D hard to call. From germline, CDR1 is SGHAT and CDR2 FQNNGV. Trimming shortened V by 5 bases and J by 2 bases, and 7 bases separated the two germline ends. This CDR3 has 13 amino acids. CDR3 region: CASSPPPYNEQFF. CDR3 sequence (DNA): TGTGCCAGCAGCCCCCCGCCCTACAATGAGCAGTTCTTC. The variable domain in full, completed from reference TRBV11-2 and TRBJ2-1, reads EAGVAQSPRYKIIEKRQSVAFWCNPISGHATLYWYQQILGQGPKLLIQFQNNGVVDDSQLPKDRFSAERLKGVDSTLKIQPAKLEDSAVYLCASSPPPYNEQFFGPGTRLTVL.

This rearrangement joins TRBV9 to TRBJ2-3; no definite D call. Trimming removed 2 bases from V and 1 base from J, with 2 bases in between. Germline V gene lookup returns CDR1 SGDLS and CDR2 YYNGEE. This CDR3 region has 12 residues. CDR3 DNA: TGTGCCAGCAGCGTTGGCACAGATACGCAGTATTTT. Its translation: CASSVGTDTQYF.